This record covers a single T cell receptor (beta chain). Peripheral blood samples of roughly 9.9 milliliters were drawn from each donor. This CDR3 has 13 amino acids. Between the trimmed V and J ends, which lost 3 bases and 5 bases, there was a span of 10 bases. Germline values: CDR1 LGHDT, CDR2 YNNKEL (reference sequence). With a J-beta primer mix and a sample-barcoded 5' primer, a second PCR ran about 6 to 11 cycles. Through a template-switch adaptor with 12 random nucleotides, each cDNA molecule received a tag. Each CDR3 protein is one row after TCRdb ran MiXCR on the 5' RACE reads. The sample lists about 1.4 million distinct CDR3 sequences, around 59% occurring once. The data were taken from a study of blood T cells in healthy people across ages.

The sequencing sample was made of blood. The TCR was taken from a man between 18 and 35 years old in good health. The V call is TRBV3-1, the J call TRBJ2-5, with no clear D. The CDR3 DNA follows: TGTGCCAGCAGCCATCACCCTGGGGAGACCCAGTACTTC. This codes for CASSHHPGETQYF.